The T cell receptor (beta chain) under discussion was sequenced for a study of long-term antiretroviral therapy in people with HIV. Turning to the study itself: The oldest samples precede the 2015 immediate-ART recommendation by about a decade. General study results and limits: Repertoires with HIV possessed tighter CDR3 length spans than those of controls.

The V gene lost 0 bases and the J gene lost 0 bases, with 8 bases spanning the gap. Germline CDR1 and CDR2: SGHDN and FVKESK. The CDR3 runs to 16 residues. One or more pre-ART and two or more post-ART PBMC samples were available from each donor. As for this clone: The antigen remains undetermined.

Survey level was the resolution at which the v3.0 immunoSEQ assay ran. Libraries were prepared by immunoSEQ multiplex PCR; TCRdb keeps only in-frame clonotypes and omits some of them. The sample has under 30,000 clones; roughly 82% are singletons. Specimen: unsorted PBMCs, collected 1.1 years before starting antiretroviral therapy. This clonotype was sampled from a woman in her 30s with HIV. The V and J genes are TRBV14 and TRBJ1-4; D not resolved. The CDR3 region is CASSQDNSATNEKLFF. CDR3 nucleotides: TGTGCCAGCAGCCAAGATAATTCAGCAACTAATGAAAAACTGTTTTTT.